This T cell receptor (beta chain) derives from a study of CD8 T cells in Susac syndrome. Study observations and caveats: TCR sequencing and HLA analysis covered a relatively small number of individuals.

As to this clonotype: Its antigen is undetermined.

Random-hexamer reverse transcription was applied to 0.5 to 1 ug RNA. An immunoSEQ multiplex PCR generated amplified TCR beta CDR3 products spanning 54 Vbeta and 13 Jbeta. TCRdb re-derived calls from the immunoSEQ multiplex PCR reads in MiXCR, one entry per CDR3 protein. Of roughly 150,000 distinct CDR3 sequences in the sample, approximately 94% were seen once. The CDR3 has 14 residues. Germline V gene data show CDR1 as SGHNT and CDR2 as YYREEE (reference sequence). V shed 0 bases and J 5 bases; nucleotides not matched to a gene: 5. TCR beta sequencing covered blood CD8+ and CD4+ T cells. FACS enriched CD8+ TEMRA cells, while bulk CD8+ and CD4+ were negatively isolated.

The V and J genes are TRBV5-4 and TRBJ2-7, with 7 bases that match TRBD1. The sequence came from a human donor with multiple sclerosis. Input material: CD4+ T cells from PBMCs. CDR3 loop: CASSLDRGFHEQYF. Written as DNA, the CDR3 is TGTGCCAGCAGCTTGGACAGGGGATTCCACGAGCAGTACTTC.